Given below is one T cell receptor (beta chain) in context. Its antigen is not identified. This entry comes from a study of cytomegalovirus exposure and HLA in healthy donors. The assay was immunoSEQ multiplex PCR, and TCRdb's table has in-frame clones only and misses some. The sample lists 250,000 or so clones, roughly 87% occurring once. V lost 6 bases, J lost 3 bases, and 12 bases lay in between. The CDR3 length is 13 residues. Germline V lookup: CDR1 KGHSH, CDR2 LQKENI. Study observations and caveats: Clusters of TCRs from the first cohort tended to co-occur in the 95 to 150 validation repertoires (as a later analysis found). Associated with cytomegalovirus, according to the listing, were approximately 160 TCR beta chains.

This chain uses TRBV18 with TRBJ2-7; D unresolved. Sequencing was carried out using PBMCs. The TCR comes from a young man in good health and CMV-seropositive. The CDR3: CASSSMGFYEQYF. As DNA, the CDR3 is TGTGCCAGCTCCAGTATGGGGTTCTACGAGCAGTACTTC.